This T cell receptor beta chain originates from a study of cytomegalovirus exposure and HLA in healthy donors. Both 60 Vbeta primers and 13 Jbeta primers went into the PCR. In the original workflow: About 9.9 million of the 80 million or so unique TCR beta chains counted in a later analysis were shared. This table comes from immunoSEQ multiplex PCR, and its TCRdb copy is limited to in-frame clones, with some not included. V and J calls plus clone size are reproduced from that table; the DNA served to infer D and trimming. The sample yields 45,000 to 65,000 clones, over 70% seen once. Per the germline V gene, CDR1 is SGHNT and CDR2 is YYREEE (reference sequence). The CDR3 runs to 13 residues. V lost 3 bases and J lost 4, with 7 bases in between.

The clonotype originates from a man younger than 30 in good health and CMV-seronegative. The V call is TRBV5-4, the J call TRBJ2-2; no firm D call. The specimen was PBMCs. The CDR3 DNA reads as TGTGCCAGCAGCTACGAGAGCACCGGGGAGCTGTTTTTT. Its protein product is CASSYESTGELFF.